The 23 T cell receptor beta chains below were found in one sample sequenced in a study of blood T cell repertoires in COVID-19. Data came from immunoSEQ multiplex PCR; TCRdb stores just in-frame clones and leaves some out. The data hold approximately 69,000 clones, with approximately 85% observed a single time. Sequencing used peripheral blood. These receptors were collected from a man in his fifties with acute or convalescent COVID-19.

The genes are TRBV5-1 and TRBJ2-1, with 7 bases that match TRBD1. The germline CDR1 and CDR2 sequences are SGHRS and YFSETQ. CDR3 length: 13 residues. The V gene end was trimmed by 4 bases and the J gene end by 5 bases; junction bases not matched to a gene: 3. The CDR3 spells CASSPQGDNEQFF. The CDR3 coding sequence is TGCGCCAGCAGCCCTCAGGGGGACAATGAGCAGTTCTTC.

This sequence joins TRBV5-1 and TRBJ1-5; 7 bases are shared with TRBD1. This CDR3 spans 16 amino acids. From germline, CDR1 is SGHRS and CDR2 YFSETQ. The V segment lost 0 bases and the J segment 1 base; nucleotides outside the gene matches: 4. For the CDR3, the DNA is TGCGCCAGCAGCTTGGTGCCAGGGGGGAGCAATCAGCCCCAGCATTTT. Translation: CASSLVPGGSNQPQHF.

The rearrangement uses TRBV3-1 (or the pseudogene TRBV3-2) and TRBJ2-7; D gene uncertain. The V gene's germline CDR1 is LGHDT and CDR2 YNNKEL (reference sequence). Trimming left V 1 base short and J 6 bases short, with 7 bases between. The length of the CDR3 is 12 residues. The CDR3 region has the DNA TGTGCCAGCAGCCAAGGAACGAGCGAGCAGTACTTC. Translation gives CASSQGTSEQYF.

The J gene is TRBJ2-7, the V gene TRBV3-1 (or the pseudogene TRBV3-2); TRBD2 agrees at 7 bases. The CDR3 runs to 16 residues. V shed 3 bases and J 0 bases; nucleotides not matched to a gene: 8. Germline V lookup: CDR1 LGHDT, CDR2 YNNKEL (reference sequence). CDR3 region: CASSQGGGPTSYEQYF. Here the CDR3 DNA reads TGTGCCAGCAGCCAGGGGGGGGGACCAACCTCCTACGAGCAGTACTTC.

This chain connects TRBV7-9 to TRBJ1-1; TRBD1 is a possible D gene (5 bases). The V end lost 5 bases, the J end lost 3 bases, and 16 bases lay between the germline ends. From germline, CDR1 is SEHNR and CDR2 FQNEAQ (reference sequence). CDR3 length: 15 amino acids. CDR3 DNA: TGTGCCAGCAGCCCCGCGGGGCAGCCTTACACTGAAGCTTTCTTT. Its protein is CASSPAGQPYTEAFF. The complete variable domain, with remaining parts taken from reference TRBV7-9 and TRBJ1-1, reads DTGVSQNPRHKITKRGQNVTFRCDPISEHNRLYWYRQTLGQGPEFLTYFQNEAQLEKSRLLSDRFSAERPKGSFSTLEIQRTEQGDSAMYLCASSPAGQPYTEAFFGQGTRLTVV.

The rearrangement links TRBV11-2 to TRBJ1-6, with TRBD1 matching 9 bases. V dropped 5 bases and J dropped 8; count of bases not matched to a gene: 10. Germline CDR1 SGHAT, CDR2 FQNNGV. The CDR3 spans 16 residues. The CDR3 nucleotides are TGTGCCAGCAGCATCTTCAAGGACAGGGGTGATTCACCCCTCCACTTT. It is translated as CASSIFKDRGDSPLHF.

The chain uses TRBV13 and TRBJ2-7; TRBD1 matches 8 bases. V lost 6 bases, J lost 0 bases, and 7 bases stayed unmatched. This CDR3 region has 15 residues. Germline V gene sequence: CDR1 PRHDT, CDR2 FYEKMQ (reference sequence). The CDR3 DNA sequence: TGTGCCAGCAGATCTACAGGGGGAAGCTCCTACGAGCAGTACTTC. Translated, it gives CASRSTGGSSYEQYF.

This sequence joins TRBV28 and TRBJ2-7; the match to TRBD1 covers 9 bases. Germline V CDR1 and CDR2: MDHEN, SYDVKM. V shed 5 bases and J 3 bases; nucleotides not matched to a gene: 5. The CDR3 runs 14 residues. Written as DNA, the CDR3 is TGTGCCAGCAGTAACCGGGACAGGGTCTACGAGCAGTACTTC. It translates to CASSNRDRVYEQYF.

This chain uses TRBV30 with TRBJ1-5; D gene unclear. The CDR3 runs 13 residues. Trimming pared 1 base from V and 2 bases from J, leaving 6 bases between. Germline CDR1 and CDR2: GTSNPN and SVGIG (reference sequence). The CDR3, as DNA: TGTGCCTGGAGTGGGCAAGGCAATCAGCCCCAGCATTTT. Amino acids: CAWSGQGNQPQHF.

This chain joins TRBV5-1 and TRBJ1-2, with 8 nucleotides matching TRBD1. The germline V gene encodes CDR1 SGHRS and CDR2 YFSETQ. Trimming cost V 0 bases and J 4 bases; bases outside gene matches: 5. The CDR3 runs 15 residues. This CDR3 reads CASSLAQGAPYGYTF. CDR3 nucleotide sequence: TGCGCCAGCAGCTTGGCCCAGGGGGCCCCCTATGGCTACACCTTC. Drawing the rest from reference TRBV5-1 and TRBJ1-2, the complete variable domain is KAGVTQTPRYLIKTRGQQVTLSCSPISGHRSVSWYQQTPGQGLQFLFEYFSETQRNKGNFPGRFSGRQFSNSRSEMNVSTLELGDSALYLCASSLAQGAPYGYTFGSGTRLTVV.

This clone appeared a few times. The V call is TRBV19, the J call TRBJ1-6; no clear D gene. Germline-derived CDR1 and CDR2 are LNHDA and SQIVND (reference sequence). V lost 4 bases, J lost 8 bases, and 9 bases lay in between. The CDR3 totals 13 residues. The DNA of the CDR3 is TGTGCCAGTAGTAGCCAGTCTGATTCACCCCTCCACTTT. This codes for CASSSQSDSPLHF.

This chain uses TRBV19 with TRBJ1-1; D gene ambiguous. The CDR3 has 14 amino acids. The V end lost 1 base, the J end lost 4 bases, and 10 bases lay between the germline ends. Germline values: CDR1 LNHDA, CDR2 SQIVND (reference sequence). CDR3 coding DNA: TGTGCCAGTAGTATAGTTTTAACAAGCACTGAAGCTTTCTTT. Residues: CASSIVLTSTEAFF.

The rearrangement joins TRBV12-5 to TRBJ1-2; TRBD1 is a possible D gene (6 bases). The CDR3 sequence is 16 residues long. Trimming took off 4 bases at V and 0 bases at J, with 15 bases between the two ends. CDR1 is LGHNT, CDR2 FRNRAP, per germline. The CDR3 is CASGSEGGGSNYGYTF. In DNA form, the CDR3 reads TGTGCTAGTGGTTCTGAAGGGGGTGGTTCTAACTATGGCTACACCTTC.

This chain links TRBV19 with TRBJ1-6; no reliable D call. V was shortened by 6 bases and J by 7 bases, with 16 bases between the two germline ends. The germline V gene has CDR1 LNHDA and CDR2 SQIVND (reference sequence). The length of the CDR3 is 15 residues. The CDR3 spells CASRTRGGMNSPLHF. The CDR3 nucleotides are TGTGCCAGTAGAACCCGGGGAGGGATGAATTCACCCCTCCACTTT.

The chain uses TRBV28 and TRBJ2-5, with 14 bases aligning to TRBD2. In germline, CDR1 is MDHEN, CDR2 SYDVKM. V gave up 6 bases and J gave up 2 bases; unmatched junction bases: 14. The CDR3 consists of 19 residues. The CDR3 spells CASSPGPGLAGDLQETQYF. CDR3 coding DNA: TGTGCCAGCAGCCCGGGACCGGGACTAGCGGGGGATCTTCAAGAGACCCAGTACTTC.

The rearrangement joins TRBV2 to TRBJ1-6, with a possible D match to TRBD1 (6 bases). The V gene lost 1 base and the J gene lost 6 bases, with 10 bases spanning the gap. The CDR3 totals 15 residues. Germline CDR1 and CDR2: SNHLY and FYNNEI. CDR3 DNA: TGTGCCAGCAGTGAAGATATCAGGGGTAATTCACCCCTCCACTTT. It translates to CASSEDIRGNSPLHF.

This clone showed up just a few times. CDR3 in amino acids: CAISDSDSPGGETQYF. The CDR3 DNA sequence: TGTGCCATCAGTGACTCGGACAGTCCAGGGGGAGAGACCCAGTACTTC. The J gene is TRBJ2-5, the V gene TRBV10-3; 7 nucleotides match TRBD1. The CDR3 runs to 16 residues. Germline CDR1 reads ENHRY; CDR2 reads SYGVKD. The junction had 11 bases not matched to a gene; V was cut back by 3 bases and J by 4 bases.

The chain is built from TRBV29-1 and TRBJ1-2; no definite D call. V was cut by 5 bases and J by 1 base, with 11 bases left in between. CDR1 SQVTM and CDR2 ANQGSEA come from the germline V gene. The CDR3 sequence is 13 residues long. The CDR3 is CSVPTDNNYGYTF. As DNA, the CDR3 is TGCAGCGTTCCGACTGATAATAACTATGGCTACACCTTC.

The chain links TRBV27 to TRBJ1-5, with 7 bases that match TRBD1. Germline V gene data show CDR1 as MNHEY and CDR2 as SMNVEV (reference sequence). The junction had 5 bases not matched to a gene; V was cut back by 6 bases and J by 0 bases. CDR3 length: 15 amino acids. For the CDR3, the DNA is TGTGCCAGCAGAACAGGGGCCATTAGCAATCAGCCCCAGCATTTT. Protein product: CASRTGAISNQPQHF.

CDR3 loop: CASSQGLQGTDTQYF. DNA for the CDR3: TGCGCCAGCAGCCAAGGGTTGCAGGGTACAGATACGCAGTATTTT. The genes are TRBV4-1 and TRBJ2-3; TRBD1 is a possible D gene (5 bases). The CDR3 runs to 15 residues. The ends were cut back, 1 base at V and 3 bases at J, with 11 bases in the middle. The germline gives CDR1 MGHRA, CDR2 YSYEKL.

The rearrangement uses TRBV6-2 or TRBV6-3 and TRBJ1-3; the D is unclear. The germline V and J ends were trimmed by 2 bases and 0 bases, with 8 bases remaining between them. This CDR3 contains 15 residues. Germline V gene sequence: CDR1 MNHEY, CDR2 SVGEGT. CDR3 residues: CASSYHAYSGNTIYF. CDR3 nucleotides: TGTGCCAGCAGTTACCATGCCTACTCTGGAAACACCATATATTTT.

The chain couples TRBV5-1 to TRBJ1-4, with D perhaps TRBD1 (5 bases). Germline loops: CDR1 SGHRS, CDR2 YFSETQ. The CDR3 runs to 16 residues. V was cut by 4 bases and J by 1 base, with 14 bases left in between. CDR3 in amino acids: CASSLLGGVTNEKLFF. CDR3 bases: TGCGCCAGCAGCCTCTTGGGGGGAGTAACTAATGAAAAACTGTTTTTT.

The chain joins TRBV5-1 to TRBJ2-7; possibly TRBD1 for D (5 bases). CDR1 and CDR2 from the germline V gene are SGHRS and YFSETQ. This CDR3 region has 19 residues. V was clipped by 4 bases and J by 4 bases, with 30 bases between them. CDR3 nucleotides: TGCGCCAGCAGCACCTCGCCACCTCACGCGACAGACCATCATTACGAGCAGTACTTC. Translation: CASSTSPPHATDHHYEQYF.